Detailed here is one TCR beta chain. Its matching antigen is unknown. Its ends do not fully match the called genes, so a read error is possible. This record belongs to a study of vaccination and CD4 T cells after COVID-19. Study summary: Cells were stimulated with overlapping spike peptides from SARS-CoV-2, HCoV-NL63, HCoV-OC43 and HCoV-229E.

The treatment denotes: roughly ten-day PBMC culture with coronavirus spike peptide pools or control peptides (ViraFEST assay). Negative selection separated CD4+ T cells from approximately nine-day cultures. At the Johns Hopkins FTIC core, DNA taken from cultured CD4+ T cells was sequenced by way of the Oncomine TCR Beta short-read assay. TCRdb independently ran MiXCR on the PCR reads; one entry per CDR3 protein. The repertoire holds 20,000 or so distinct CDR3 sequences, with roughly 29% as singletons. The CDR3 loop spans 15 amino acids. The germline V gene encodes CDR1 MNHEY and CDR2 SVGAGI. The V and J genes are TRBV6-5 and TRBJ1-6; 10 bases align to TRBD1. Specimen: cultured CD4+ T cells from blood. The clonotype was recovered from a human donor with COVID-19. In DNA, the CDR3 is TGTGCCAGCAGTTACCTGACAGGGGGCGATTCACCCCTCCAGTTT. Encoded protein: CASSYLTGGDSPLQF.